Sequencing of this TCR beta chain was carried out in a study of blood T cell repertoires in COVID-19. Study information: COVID-19 samples, acute and convalescent, were from the United States, Italy and Spain.

Germline V gene sequence: CDR1 DFQATT, CDR2 SNEGSKA (reference sequence). The CDR3 loop spans 11 amino acids. V was cut by 7 bases and J by 7 bases, with 11 bases left in between. Produced via immunoSEQ multiplex PCR; TCRdb's table is partial and in-frame only. Of 180,000 or so clones listed, around 87% were seen once; the top ten hold 0.99%. This clone was recorded only once. V usage is TRBV20-1 and J usage is TRBJ1-3, with D unclear. The TCR was taken from a man younger than 30 with acute or convalescent COVID-19. Sequencing used peripheral blood. CDR3 residues: CSGFERNTIYF. The CDR3 nucleotides read TGCAGTGGATTTGAGAGGAACACCATATATTTT.